The clone carrying this TCR beta chain was counted ten times or more. Blood RNA came from unsorted whole blood; germline DNA was also extracted. A constant-region primer primed TCR beta cDNA synthesis from around 500 ng of total RNA. For TCR beta, libraries were produced by three nested multiplex PCR rounds using slightly modified ARM-PCR. Primers for the first two PCR rounds were TRBV1-TRBV30 forward primers and a C-beta reverse primer (roughly 10 cycles per round). MiXCR, run by TCRdb on the multiplex PCR reads, gives a single entry per CDR3 protein. The sample includes around 330,000 distinct CDR3 sequences, more than 55% of them seen just once. The sample belongs to a study of tumor-infiltrating lymphocytes in primary liver carcinoma. On the study more broadly: Patients underwent surgical resection for primary liver carcinoma.

Germline assignment: CDR1 MGHRA and CDR2 YSYEKL. Trimming removed 4 bases at V and 1 base at J, with 17 bases between. This CDR3 contains 17 residues. The sequencing input was peripheral blood. The receptor's source is a man aged 40-49 years with primary liver carcinoma and hepatitis B virus infection. This chain connects TRBV4-1 to TRBJ2-1; a possible D gene is TRBD2 (6 bases). The CDR3 DNA reads TGCGCCAGCAGCCGGCCCCGACTAGTAAGGTCCTACAATGAGCAGTTCTTC. Translating gives CASSRPRLVRSYNEQFF.